Listed below are T cell receptor beta chains from one sample, sequenced in a study of cytomegalovirus exposure and HLA in healthy donors. Data came from immunoSEQ multiplex PCR; TCRdb stores just in-frame clones and leaves some out. The sample has about 160,000 clones, approximately 80% seen once; the top ten hold about 1.2%. The material sequenced was PBMCs. These receptors all stem from a boy aged 2 to 10 in good health and CMV-seronegative. The CDR3 runs from the conserved cysteine through the conserved F or W. D genes are given only for firm matches. Rows may omit the clone size; those that give it use once, few, many or a size class.

TRBD1	14	TRBJ1-5	-	TRBV5-6	CASSSRTGVQPQHF	TGTGCCAGCAGTTCCAGGACAGGGGTGCAGCCCCAGCATTTT
-	12	TRBJ2-7	-	TRBV6-5	CASGPIRYEQYF	TGTGCCAGCGGCCCCATTCGTTACGAGCAGTACTTC
-	16	TRBJ2-1	-	TRBV7-9	CASSRTVGLTYNEQFF	TGTGCCAGCAGCAGAACAGTAGGTTTGACCTACAATGAGCAGTTCTTC
-	18	TRBJ1-2	-	TRBV10-1	CASSESQGRSLPNYGYTF	TGCGCCAGCAGTGAGTCACAGGGTAGAAGCCTTCCAAACTATGGCTACACCTTC
-	16	TRBJ1-4	-	TRBV10-2	CASSGSRETASEKLFF	TGCGCCAGCAGTGGGTCCCGGGAGACAGCCAGTGAAAAACTGTTTTTT
-	14	TRBJ2-7	once	TRBV7-9	CASSLFPGTYEQYF	TGTGCCAGCAGCTTATTTCCAGGAACCTACGAGCAGTACTTC
-	16	TRBJ1-3	-	TRBV6-6	CASSYSTAQSGNTIYF	TGTGCCAGCAGTTATTCCACAGCACAGTCTGGAAACACCATATATTTT
TRBD1	14	TRBJ2-1	-	TRBV5-6	CASSFGRGRNEQFF	TGTGCCAGCAGCTTTGGCAGGGGGCGCAATGAGCAGTTCTTC
-	12	TRBJ2-5	few	TRBV2	CASIENIGTQYF	TGTGCCAGCATCGAGAATATCGGGACCCAGTACTTC
TRBD1	14	TRBJ1-4	few	TRBV7-2	CASRTGTGSEKLFF	TGTGCCAGCAGAACCGGGACAGGGAGTGAAAAACTGTTTTTT
-	15	TRBJ1-2	-	TRBV6-5	CASSYSREGVGGYTF	TGTGCCAGCAGTTACTCCCGAGAGGGGGTGGGTGGCTACACCTTC
TRBD2	13	TRBJ2-5	-	TRBV29-1	CSVAGTKQETQYF	TGCAGCGTGGCCGGGACTAAGCAAGAGACCCAGTACTTC
-	16	TRBJ2-1	-	TRBV6-5	CASSNSWRGPNNEQFF	TGTGCCAGCAGTAACTCTTGGCGGGGGCCCAACAATGAGCAGTTCTTC
-	17	TRBJ2-2	-	TRBV5-1	CASSLTSRREYTGELFF	TGCGCCAGCAGCTTGACCTCCCGGCGGGAATACACCGGGGAGCTGTTTTTT
TRBD1	16	TRBJ2-1	-	TRBV6-6	CASSYGTGSSYNEQFF	TGTGCCAGCAGTTACGGGACAGGCAGCTCCTACAATGAGCAGTTCTTC
TRBD1	15	TRBJ1-4	-	TRBV9	CASSAQGAPNEKLFF	TGTGCCAGCAGCGCTCAGGGGGCCCCTAATGAAAAACTGTTTTTT
-	8	TRBJ1-1	-	TRBV27	CASHEAFF	TGTGCCAGTCATGAAGCTTTCTTT